The T cell receptor (beta chain) under discussion was sequenced for a study of shared clonotypes between healthy human individuals. Assay used: immunoSEQ multiplex PCR; TCRdb lists only in-frame clones, some missing. The sample consists of 2 million to 3 million clones, about 92% of them appearing once. Sequences were obtained from naive CD4+ T cells sorted from blood. Subset noted: CD45RA+ positively selected. The receptor's source is a man between 18 and 29 years old in good health.

This CDR3 is CASSHRVAGAYEQYF. In DNA, the CDR3 is TGTGCCAGCAGCCACCGAGTAGCGGGAGCCTACGAGCAGTACTTC. V and J are TRBV14 and TRBJ2-7, with 9 nucleotides matching TRBD2. V gave up 3 bases and J gave up 2 bases; unmatched junction bases: 5. Germline lookup yields CDR1 SGHDN and CDR2 FVKESK. This CDR3 is built from 15 residues. Full variable domain (remainder filled in from reference TRBV14 and TRBJ2-7): EAGVTQFPSHSVIEKGQTVTLRCDPISGHDNLYWYRRVMGKEIKFLLHFVKESKQDESGMPNNRFLAERTGGTYSTLKVQPAELEDSGVYFCASSHRVAGAYEQYFGPGTRLTVT.